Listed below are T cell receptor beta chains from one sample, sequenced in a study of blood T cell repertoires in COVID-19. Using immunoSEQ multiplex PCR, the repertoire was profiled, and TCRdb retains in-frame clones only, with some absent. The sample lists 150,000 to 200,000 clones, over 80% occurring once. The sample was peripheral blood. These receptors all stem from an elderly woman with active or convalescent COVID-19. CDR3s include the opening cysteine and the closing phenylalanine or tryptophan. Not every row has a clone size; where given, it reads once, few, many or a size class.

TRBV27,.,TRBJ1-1,CASSPIDRGYTEAFF
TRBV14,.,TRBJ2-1,CASSVWGGHNEQFF
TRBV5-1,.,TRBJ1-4,CASSGTQGGNEKLFF
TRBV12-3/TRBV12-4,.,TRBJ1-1,CASSLRRTEAFF
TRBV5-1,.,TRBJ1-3,CASSLGQGVFSGNTIYF
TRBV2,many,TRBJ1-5,CASGSGWTGLEPQHF
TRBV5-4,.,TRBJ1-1,CASSSSGQGGTEAFF
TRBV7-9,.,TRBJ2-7,CASSLLTGTLSYEQYF
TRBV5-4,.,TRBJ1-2,CASSSGGGDHYGYTF
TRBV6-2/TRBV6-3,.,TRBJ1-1,CASSYPLGRAFF
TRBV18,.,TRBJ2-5,CASSPQSGGYQETQYF
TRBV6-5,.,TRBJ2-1,CASSYLGLALYNEQFF
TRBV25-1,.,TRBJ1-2,CASSSQGANYGYTF
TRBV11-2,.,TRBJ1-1,CASSSQVANTEAFF
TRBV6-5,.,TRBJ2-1,CASSYSTGGRNEQFF
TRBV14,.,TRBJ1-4,CASSQVQGWSTNEKLFF
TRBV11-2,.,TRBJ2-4,CASSTHINIQYF
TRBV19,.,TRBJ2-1,CASTFAGGYNEQFF
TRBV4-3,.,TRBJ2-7,CASSQESSGGTYEQYF
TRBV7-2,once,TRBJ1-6,CASSLTGTGLNSPLHF
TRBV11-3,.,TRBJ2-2,CASSLTGANTGELFF
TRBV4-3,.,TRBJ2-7,CASSQDLGLAGAYEQYF
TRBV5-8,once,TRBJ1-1,CASSLGGTAEAFF
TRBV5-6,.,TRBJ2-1,CASSSDTGFRLNEQFF
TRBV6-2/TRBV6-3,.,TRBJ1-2,CASSYEGQHNYGYTF
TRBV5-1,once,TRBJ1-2,CASSLGQGAIDGYTF
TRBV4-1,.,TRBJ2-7,CASSKEGQTYEQYF
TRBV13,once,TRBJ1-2,CASSLDRNYGYTF
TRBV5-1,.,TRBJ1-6,CASSLAAGTYNSPLHF
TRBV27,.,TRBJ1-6,CASSPSRGGGSPLHF
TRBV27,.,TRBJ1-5,CASSITGTGTGRPQHF
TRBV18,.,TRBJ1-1,CASSPPTGGLNTEAFF
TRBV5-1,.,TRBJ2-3,CASSPRGQGVGDTQYF
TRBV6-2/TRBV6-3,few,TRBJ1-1,CASSDPGTELTAFF
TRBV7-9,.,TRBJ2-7,CASSRGGSYEQYF
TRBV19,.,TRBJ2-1,CASSILGTQYNEQFF
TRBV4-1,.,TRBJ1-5,CATGGEFNQPQHF
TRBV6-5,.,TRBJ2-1,CASSTGDRGQEQFF
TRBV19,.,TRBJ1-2,CASSIGAGISLGGYTF
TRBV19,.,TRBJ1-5,CARPSPGNQPQHF
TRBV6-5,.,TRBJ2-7,CASSQTTRRYEQYF